This TCR beta chain was found in a study of OX40 agonist ivuxolimab in advanced cancers. This clone has a single count. TCRdb's copy holds only in-frame clones and misses some; the assay was immunoSEQ multiplex PCR. Seen here are more than 55,000 clones, 88% observed once, and the top ten hold 11%. Germline V gives CDR1 MNHEY, CDR2 SMNVEV (reference sequence). This CDR3 is built from 15 residues. Between the trimmed V and J ends, which lost 5 bases and 0 bases, there was a span of 13 bases. J is TRBJ1-2 and V is TRBV27; D uncertain. The sequence was collected from an adult with an advanced solid tumor such as melanoma, head and neck, liver or kidney cancer. Sample: CD4+ or CD8+ T cells sorted from blood, taken in a trial of the OX40 agonist ivuxolimab. CDR3 sequence reads: CASSPTDGANYGYTF. DNA of the CDR3: TGTGCCAGCAGTCCGACGGACGGAGCTAACTATGGCTACACCTTC.